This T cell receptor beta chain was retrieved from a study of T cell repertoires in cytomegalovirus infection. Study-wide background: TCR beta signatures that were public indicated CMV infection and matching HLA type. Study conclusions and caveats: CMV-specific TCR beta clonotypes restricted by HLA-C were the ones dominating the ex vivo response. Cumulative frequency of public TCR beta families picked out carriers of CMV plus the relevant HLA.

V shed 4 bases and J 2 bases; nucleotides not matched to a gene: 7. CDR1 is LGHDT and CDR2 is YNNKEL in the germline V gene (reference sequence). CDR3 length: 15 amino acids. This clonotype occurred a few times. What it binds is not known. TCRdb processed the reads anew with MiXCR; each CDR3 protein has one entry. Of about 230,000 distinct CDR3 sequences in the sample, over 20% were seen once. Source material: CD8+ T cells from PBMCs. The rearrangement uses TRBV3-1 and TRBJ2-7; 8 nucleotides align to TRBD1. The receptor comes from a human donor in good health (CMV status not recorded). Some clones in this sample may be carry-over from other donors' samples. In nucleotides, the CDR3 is TGTGCCAGCAGCCCTTCTTTGGACAGGGCCTACGAGCAGTACTTC. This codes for CASSPSLDRAYEQYF.